This T cell receptor (beta chain) was sequenced in a study of OX40 agonist ivuxolimab in advanced cancers. Background on the whole study: The costimulatory receptor OX40 (CD134) was targeted by ivuxolimab, a fully human IgG2 agonistic monoclonal antibody. Intravenous ivuxolimab was administered to patients every 2 weeks at six dose levels: 0.01, 0.1, 0.3, 1.5, 3 and 10 mg/kg. Among the approximately 54 dose-escalation patients, about 20 had hepatocellular carcinoma, roughly 15 melanoma, 9 renal cell carcinoma and 9 head and neck cancer. The dose-escalation cohort was around 83% male with a mean age of about 60 years, ranging from roughly 23 to 90. Prior anti-PD-1, anti-PD-L1 or anti-CTLA-4 therapy was permitted, and approximately 41% of dose-escalation patients had received checkpoint inhibitors. Partial responses occurred in three dose-escalation patients: two with cutaneous melanoma and one with hepatocellular carcinoma. The point of sequencing TCRbeta in the periphery was to test whether ivuxolimab changed TCR sequence diversity and drove clonal T-cell expansion. The monotherapy dose-escalation portion (N = 52 patients) of the phase I ivuxolimab trial is reported in the paper.

For sequencing of the TCRbeta CDR3 region, genomic DNA was extracted from the sorted cells. TCRbeta CDR3 regions were sequenced using the immunoSEQ Assay. Drawn from immuneACCESS, this table holds only the in-frame rearrangements with V and J called that TCRdb kept. Clones are partly lost; checked studies trace under half to an unresolved V gene and leave the rest unexplained. A total of 35,000 or so clones appear in this sample, 84% of them only once. About a sixth of the sample is held by the ten biggest clonotypes. The trial excluded patients who had a history of autoimmune disease or who were on systemic immunosuppression. Peripheral blood for TCR sequencing was collected from all dose cohorts at baseline, on cycle 4 day 1, and on cycle 7 day 1. The samples were taken from a phase I, first-in-human, multicenter, open-label dose-escalation trial of ivuxolimab. Adults with locally advanced or metastatic head and neck squamous cell, hepatocellular, melanoma or renal cell carcinoma were enrolled in the trial. Before TCR sequencing, CD4+ and CD8+ T cells were separately sorted from peripheral blood.

Here is what the overall study found, with its caveats: Clonal expansion of both CD4+ and CD8+ blood T cells was observed from baseline to week 6 at doses 0.1 to 3.0 mg/kg. On average, CD8+ T cells showed more expanded clones than CD4+ T cells after ivuxolimab. The antigen specificity of the peripheral T cells that underwent clonal expansion was not determined. Low levels of normalized T-cell clonal expansion were also seen in some patients who did not respond. In partial responders in the 0.1-3.0 mg/kg groups, normalized peripheral clonal expansion was found to be among the lowest, especially among CD8+ T cells.

In regard to this clone: What antigen it recognizes has not been identified. No base quality values were provided; no much bigger clone lies one nucleotide off.

The sample consisted of CD4+ or CD8+ T cells sorted from blood, taken in a trial of the OX40 agonist ivuxolimab. This clonotype was obtained from an adult with an advanced solid tumor such as melanoma, head and neck, liver or kidney cancer.

This receptor carries the CDR3 CAWSDTLGGPQHF. The nucleotide sequence reads TGTGCCTGGAGTGACACTCTAGGGGGGCCCCAGCATTTT. The chain links TRBV30 with TRBJ1-5; the D gene is perhaps TRBD1, from 6 matching bases. V and J are truncated by 1 base and 9 bases respectively, leaving an intervening sequence of 13 bases. Inclusive of the bounding cysteine and phenylalanine, the CDR3 is 13 residues long. The DNA shown is the 39-base CDR3, in frame from base 1. Looking up the germline V gene (reference sequence) yields CDR1 GTSNPN and CDR2 SVGIG.